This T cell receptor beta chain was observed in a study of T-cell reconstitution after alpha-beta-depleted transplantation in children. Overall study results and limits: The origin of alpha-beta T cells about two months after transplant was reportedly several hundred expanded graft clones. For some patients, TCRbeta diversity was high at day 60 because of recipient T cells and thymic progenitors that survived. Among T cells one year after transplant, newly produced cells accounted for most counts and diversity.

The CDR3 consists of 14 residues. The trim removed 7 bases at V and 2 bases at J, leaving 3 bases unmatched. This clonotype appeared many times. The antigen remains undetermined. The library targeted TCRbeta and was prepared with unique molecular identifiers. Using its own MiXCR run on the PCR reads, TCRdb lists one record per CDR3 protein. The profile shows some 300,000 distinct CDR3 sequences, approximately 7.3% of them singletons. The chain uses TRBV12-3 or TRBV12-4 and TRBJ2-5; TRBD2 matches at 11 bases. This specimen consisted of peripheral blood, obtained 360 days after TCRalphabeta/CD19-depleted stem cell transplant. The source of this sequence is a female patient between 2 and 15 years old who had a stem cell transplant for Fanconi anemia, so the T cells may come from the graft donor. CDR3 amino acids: CASTPSGGQETQYF. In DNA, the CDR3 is TGTGCCAGCACCCCTAGCGGGGGGCAAGAGACCCAGTACTTC.